The source of this T cell receptor beta chain is a study of blood T cell repertoires in COVID-19. About the research overall: Collection of acute and convalescent COVID-19 samples took place in the United States, Italy and Spain. Nucleic acid was either cDNA or gDNA, and it came from T cells, B-cell-depleted T cells, or PBMCs.

Source study methods: Estimated nucleated cell counts came from reference gene primer amplification. The protocol was immunoSEQ multiplex PCR, while the TCRdb copy is restricted to in-frame clones and leaves out a portion. For V, J and clone size, that table is used; D and trimming come from the DNA. This sample carries around 210,000 clones, around 80% of them seen once, and the ten largest clones take around 14%. Sequencing was done on a sample of peripheral blood. This sequence originates from a human donor in a cohort sampled during active COVID-19.

CDR3 DNA sequence: TGTGCCAGCAGCTCGGGACAGCACAATGAGCAGTTCTTC. The encoded protein is CASSSGQHNEQFF. V usage is TRBV7-8 and J usage is TRBJ2-1, with 7 bases that match TRBD1. CDR1 is SGHVS and CDR2 is FQNEAQ in the germline V gene. The CDR3 has 13 residues. Trimming removed 4 bases from V and 5 bases from J; junction bases left unmatched: 2.